Listed here are 27 T cell receptor beta chains from one sample, sequenced in a study of human T cells and chemical hapten exposure. MiXCR, applied by TCRdb to the RACE reads, yields one record per CDR3 protein. The sample includes 250,000 to 300,000 distinct CDR3 sequences, approximately 7.5% of them seen just once. Time point defined: pre-sensitization, week 0. Treatment defined: therapeutic diphenylcyclopropenone sensitization with weekly scalp DPC. The specimen was whole blood, collected in connection with sensitization to the hapten diphenylcyclopropenone (DPC). These receptor sequences come from a man aged 18 to 30 with alopecia areata. Some clones in this sample may be carry-over from other donors' samples.

The CDR3 nucleotides read TGTGCCAGCTCCCGCCGGGACACCTATTCACCCCTCCACTTT. Protein product: CASSRRDTYSPLHF. This chain connects TRBV18 to TRBJ1-6; D perhaps matches TRBD1 (6 bases). Trimming took off 6 bases at V and 8 bases at J, with 14 bases between the two ends. Germline V gene data show CDR1 as KGHSH and CDR2 as LQKENI. The length of the CDR3 is 14 residues.

This clonotype was detected many times. The chain combines TRBV27 with TRBJ1-1, with TRBD1 matching 7 bases. The J segment lost 4 bases and the V segment lost 7 bases, leaving 9 bases of the junction unmatched. The CDR3 spans 14 residues. Looked up from germline, CDR1 is MNHEY and CDR2 is SMNVEV (reference sequence). DNA of the CDR3: TGTGCCAGCACCCTGGTAGGGGGCATCACTGAAGCTTTCTTT. As protein: CASTLVGGITEAFF.

This chain uses TRBV7-9 with TRBJ1-1; D gene unclear. Germline values: CDR1 SEHNR, CDR2 FQNEAQ (reference sequence). V gave up 4 bases and J gave up 5 bases, with 23 bases separating them. CDR3 length: 17 amino acids. The CDR3 sequence is CASSSAGYSLRGTEAFF. The CDR3 DNA sequence: TGTGCCAGCAGCTCGGCTGGCTACAGCCTTAGAGGGACTGAAGCTTTCTTT.

The DNA for the CDR3 is TGTGCCAGCAGCCTTCTGGGACAGGCCTACGAGCAGTACTTC. Protein sequence: CASSLLGQAYEQYF. The chain employs TRBV6-5 and TRBJ2-7, with TRBD1 identical over 8 bases. Germline CDR1 reads MNHEY; CDR2 reads SVGAGI. The CDR3 has 14 amino acids. V lost 6 bases to trimming and J lost 2 bases; unmatched junction nucleotides: 6.

This clonotype was recorded a few times. The rearrangement joins TRBV7-9 to TRBJ2-5, with 7 positions matching TRBD2. Germline values: CDR1 SEHNR, CDR2 FQNEAQ (reference sequence). The ends lost 5 bases at V and 4 bases at J; junction bases unmatched: 10. The CDR3 totals 15 residues. The CDR3 bases are TGTGCCAGCAGCCCCCCAGGGCTAGCGGTAGAGACCCAGTACTTC. This sequence encodes CASSPPGLAVETQYF.

This clonotype was detected many times. The rearrangement uses TRBV11-2 and TRBJ1-1; D is undetermined. The V end was cut by 0 bases, the J end by 2 bases, with 4 bases between. The CDR3 extends over 13 amino acids. Germline CDR1 and CDR2: SGHAT and FQNNGV. Here the CDR3 reads CASSLERNTEAFF. The CDR3 DNA reads TGTGCCAGCAGCTTAGAACGAAACACTGAAGCTTTCTTT. Complete variable domain (other parts from reference TRBV11-2 and TRBJ1-1): EAGVAQSPRYKIIEKRQSVAFWCNPISGHATLYWYQQILGQGPKLLIQFQNNGVVDDSQLPKDRFSAERLKGVDSTLKIQPAKLEDSAVYLCASSLERNTEAFFGQGTRLTVV.

This clonotype was recorded a few times. The CDR3 coding sequence is TGTGCCAGCAGCTTAGCGACAGGGCCACTTAATGAGCAGTTCTTC. Its protein is CASSLATGPLNEQFF. This chain connects TRBV7-2 to TRBJ2-1; TRBD1 aligns across 7 bases. V trimming: 0 bases; J trimming: 7 bases; junction bases outside the gene matches: 6. The CDR3 spans 15 residues. The germline CDR1 and CDR2 sequences are SGHTA and FQGNSA. The whole variable domain, filled in from reference TRBV7-2 and TRBJ2-1, reads GAGVSQSPSNKVTEKGKDVELRCDPISGHTALYWYRQSLGQGLEFLIYFQGNSAPDKSGLPSDRFSAERTGGSVSTLTIQRTQQEDSAVYLCASSLATGPLNEQFFGPGTRLTVL.

The rearrangement links TRBV7-9 to TRBJ1-3; D not certain. The germline V gene has CDR1 SEHNR and CDR2 FQNEAQ (reference sequence). This CDR3 comprises 15 residues. V was clipped by 1 base and J by 2 bases, with 9 bases between them. In nucleotides, the CDR3 is TGTGCCAGCAGCTTAGTATCGGAGGCTGGAAACACCATATATTTT. This translates into CASSLVSEAGNTIYF.

This clonotype has more than one count but fewer than ten. This chain links TRBV10-3 with TRBJ1-4, with D maybe TRBD1 (5 bases). V lost 3 bases to trimming and J lost 0 bases, with 11 bases between them. The CDR3 spans 16 residues. Germline V lookup: CDR1 ENHRY, CDR2 SYGVKD. CDR3 loop: CAISDWGPATNEKLFF. The CDR3 bases are TGTGCCATCAGTGATTGGGGACCCGCAACTAATGAAAAACTGTTTTTT.

The chain employs TRBV9 and TRBJ1-5, with D possibly being TRBD1 (5 bases). CDR1 SGDLS and CDR2 YYNGEE come from the germline V gene. CDR3 length: 14 residues. Trimming took off 2 bases at V and 3 bases at J, with 9 bases between the two ends. DNA of the CDR3: TGTGCCAGCAGCGTTGGGGACGTCAATCAGCCCCAGCATTTT. As protein: CASSVGDVNQPQHF.

This clonotype was detected only a few times. DNA of the CDR3: TGTGCCAGCAGCTCCGGCAGGGGGGGTCCCCAGCATTTT. It translates to CASSSGRGGPQHF. This sequence joins TRBV27 and TRBJ1-5; TRBD1 agrees at 7 bases. V dropped 6 bases and J dropped 10; count of bases not matched to a gene: 9. Germline CDR1 and CDR2: MNHEY and SMNVEV (reference sequence). The CDR3 length is 13 residues.

This clonotype was seen only a few times. J is TRBJ2-1 and V is TRBV5-1; 8 nucleotides align to TRBD2. Per germline, CDR1 SGHRS and CDR2 YFSETQ. With V trimmed by 0 bases and J by 2 bases, 7 bases remained unmatched. The CDR3 totals 17 residues. This chain's CDR3 is CASSLGPGGGPYNEQFF. DNA for the CDR3: TGCGCCAGCAGCTTGGGCCCCGGCGGGGGGCCCTACAATGAGCAGTTCTTC.

Many counts were recorded for this clonotype. The V and J genes are TRBV7-2 and TRBJ1-1, with D uncertain. Trimming stripped 5 bases from V and 6 bases from J, with 7 bases between. The germline CDR1 and CDR2 sequences are SGHTA and FQGNSA. The CDR3 is 11 residues long. CDR3 sequence reads: CASSPASEAFF. The DNA of the CDR3 is TGTGCCAGCAGCCCCGCTTCTGAAGCTTTCTTT.

This clonotype was detected many times. This sequence joins TRBV5-1 and TRBJ1-1; TRBD1 aligns across 9 bases. The CDR3 spans 15 residues. Trimming at V came to 0 bases and at J to 6 bases, leaving 6 bases not matched to a gene. The V gene's germline CDR1 is SGHRS and CDR2 YFSETQ. CDR3 protein: CASSLGTGVTPEAFF. CDR3 nucleotide sequence: TGCGCCAGCAGCTTGGGGACAGGGGTTACCCCTGAAGCTTTCTTT.

This clonotype was found many times. The chain has TRBV9 and TRBJ2-3; 8 bases map to TRBD2. From germline, CDR1 is SGDLS and CDR2 YYNGEE. J was trimmed by 0 bases and V by 0 bases; bases with no gene match: 12. The CDR3 length is 19 residues. In nucleotides, the CDR3 is TGTGCCAGCAGCGTAGGCCCGGGGCTAGCGGGCCGCAGCACAGATACGCAGTATTTT. Its protein product is CASSVGPGLAGRSTDTQYF.

This sequence joins TRBV20-1 and TRBJ2-3; tentatively, D is TRBD1 (6 bases). CDR1 DFQATT and CDR2 SNEGSKA come from the germline V gene (reference sequence). The CDR3 totals 15 residues. The germline V and J ends were trimmed by 0 bases and 3 bases, with 13 bases remaining between them. CDR3 loop: CSARDPRGSTDTQYF. The DNA for the CDR3 is TGCAGTGCTAGAGACCCCAGGGGCAGTACAGATACGCAGTATTTT.

This clonotype was observed a few times. The rearrangement uses TRBV11-2 and TRBJ1-4; the D is unclear. The germline gives CDR1 SGHAT, CDR2 FQNNGV. Trimming stripped 5 bases from V and 3 bases from J, with 10 bases between. The CDR3 totals 14 residues. CDR3 nucleotides: TGTGCCAGCAGCCAAAACGCGGCTAATGAAAAACTGTTTTTT. Protein sequence: CASSQNAANEKLFF.

The chain has TRBV20-1 and TRBJ1-4; 9 bases agree with TRBD1. V lost 3 bases and J lost 7; bases outside the gene matches: 15. CDR1 and CDR2 (germline): DFQATT, SNEGSKA (reference sequence). The CDR3 extends over 17 amino acids. CDR3 region: CSASRGTGYSEREKLFF. CDR3 nucleotides: TGCAGTGCTAGTCGTGGGACAGGGTATTCTGAACGTGAAAAACTGTTTTTT.

A few counts support this clonotype. The J gene is TRBJ2-2, the V gene TRBV7-2; D gene unclear. The V gene lost 2 bases and the J gene lost 4 bases, with 8 bases spanning the gap. Looked up from germline, CDR1 is SGHTA and CDR2 is FQGNSA. The CDR3 spans 14 residues. CDR3 in DNA: TGTGCCAGCAGCTTACAAAGGCTCACCGGGGAGCTGTTTTTT. The encoded protein is CASSLQRLTGELFF.

CDR3 loop: CSAKSAGGWNEQFF. The CDR3, as DNA: TGCAGCGCGAAAAGCGCAGGGGGCTGGAATGAGCAGTTCTTC. This sequence joins TRBV29-1 and TRBJ2-1; 8 nucleotides line up with TRBD1. CDR3 length: 14 residues. Looked up from germline, CDR1 is SQVTM and CDR2 is ANQGSEA. V shed 7 bases, J shed 7 bases, and the junction held 12 bases outside the gene matches.

The rearrangement links TRBV9 to TRBJ2-3; D not resolved. This CDR3 is 13 amino acids long. Looked up from germline, CDR1 is SGDLS and CDR2 is YYNGEE. V shed 0 bases and J shed 2 bases, with 4 bases lying between them. The CDR3 coding sequence is TGTGCCAGCAGCGTAGGGGTCACAGATACGCAGTATTTT. Its translation is CASSVGVTDTQYF.

This clonotype has at least ten counts. The V and J genes are TRBV7-3 and TRBJ2-5; 13 bases line up with TRBD2. Per germline, CDR1 SGHTA and CDR2 FQGTGA. The CDR3 is made up of 15 amino acids. The junction had 4 bases not matched to a gene; V was cut back by 6 bases and J by 3 bases. The CDR3 bases are TGTGCCAGCAGTTCCGGACTAGCGGGGGAAGAGACCCAGTACTTC. It is translated as CASSSGLAGEETQYF.

This clonotype was found many times. The J gene is TRBJ1-2, the V gene TRBV6-6; possibly TRBD1 for D (5 bases). The germline CDR1 and CDR2 sequences are MNHNY and SVGAGI (reference sequence). V was pared by 5 bases and J by 3 bases, with 10 bases between. The CDR3 consists of 13 residues. DNA of the CDR3: TGTGCCAGCAGTCCCCGGGGCCACTATGGCTACACCTTC. It codes for CASSPRGHYGYTF.

This clonotype was observed a few times. The genes are TRBV6-1 and TRBJ1-6; D uncertain. This CDR3 contains 16 residues. The V gene's germline CDR1 is MNHNS and CDR2 SASEGT. Between the trimmed V and J ends, which lost 7 bases and 6 bases, there was a span of 19 bases. The CDR3 reads CASTKSGGFGNSPLHF. The CDR3 DNA is TGTGCCAGCACTAAAAGTGGAGGGTTCGGTAATTCACCCCTCCACTTT.

This clonotype was picked up a small number of times. The chain recombines TRBV12-3 or TRBV12-4 with TRBJ1-1; no clear D. Trimming pared 6 bases from V and 3 bases from J, leaving 17 bases between. This CDR3 region has 15 residues. CDR3 protein: CASSPFGGMDTEAFF. CDR3 bases: TGTGCCAGCAGCCCCTTTGGAGGGATGGACACTGAAGCTTTCTTT.

In this sample, this clonotype turned up many times. V is TRBV29-1 and J is TRBJ2-2; D gene unclear. Trimming stripped 3 bases from V and 4 bases from J, with 12 bases between. The germline V gene encodes CDR1 SQVTM and CDR2 ANQGSEA. CDR3 length: 14 residues. CDR3 sequence: CSVDVRRATGELFF. In DNA, the CDR3 is TGCAGCGTTGATGTTAGGAGAGCCACCGGGGAGCTGTTTTTT.

The chain has TRBV7-9 and TRBJ1-1, with D perhaps TRBD1 (5 bases). CDR3 length: 13 residues. V shed 6 bases and J shed 2 bases, with 10 bases lying between them. Germline V gene sequence: CDR1 SEHNR, CDR2 FQNEAQ (reference sequence). CDR3 region: CASRWTTNTEAFF. The CDR3 DNA is TGTGCCAGCAGGTGGACAACAAACACTGAAGCTTTCTTT.